This T cell receptor beta chain originates from a study of OX40 agonist ivuxolimab in advanced cancers. About the study: Prior therapy, whether anti-PD-1, anti-PD-L1 or anti-CTLA-4, was allowed, and about 39% had some.

Profiled with immunoSEQ multiplex PCR; TCRdb holds only in-frame clones, not every one. The table records 98,000 or so clones, approximately 90% of them present only once. Germline-derived CDR1 and CDR2 are MNHEY and SVGAGI. The CDR3 is 13 amino acids. With V trimmed by 6 bases and J by 8 bases, 6 bases remained unmatched. Study-level points and caveats: Researchers did not establish what antigens the expanded peripheral T cells target.

As regards this clone: Its antigen is not identified.

Blood was sampled at baseline, cycle 4 day 1, and cycle 7 day 1. This specimen was CD4+ or CD8+ T cells sorted from blood, taken in a trial of the OX40 agonist ivuxolimab. The sequence was collected from an adult with an advanced solid tumor such as melanoma, head and neck, liver or kidney cancer. The rearrangement joins TRBV6-5 to TRBJ2-1; 8 nucleotides line up with TRBD1. CDR3 bases: TGTGCCAGCAGAATGACAGGGGCGGATGAGCAGTTCTTC. Its translation is CASRMTGADEQFF.